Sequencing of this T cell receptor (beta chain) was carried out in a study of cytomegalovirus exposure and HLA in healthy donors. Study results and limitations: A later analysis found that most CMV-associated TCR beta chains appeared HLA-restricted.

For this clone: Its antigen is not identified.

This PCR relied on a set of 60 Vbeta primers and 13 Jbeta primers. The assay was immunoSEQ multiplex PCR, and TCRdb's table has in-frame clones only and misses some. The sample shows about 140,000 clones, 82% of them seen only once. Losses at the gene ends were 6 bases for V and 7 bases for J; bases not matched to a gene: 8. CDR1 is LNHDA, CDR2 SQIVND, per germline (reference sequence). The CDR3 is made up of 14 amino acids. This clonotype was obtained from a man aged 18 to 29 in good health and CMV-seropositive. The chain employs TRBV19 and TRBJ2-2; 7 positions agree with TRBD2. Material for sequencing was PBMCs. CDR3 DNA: TGTGCCAGTAGAAGCGGGGATTGGGACGGGGAGCTGTTTTTT. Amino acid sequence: CASRSGDWDGELFF.